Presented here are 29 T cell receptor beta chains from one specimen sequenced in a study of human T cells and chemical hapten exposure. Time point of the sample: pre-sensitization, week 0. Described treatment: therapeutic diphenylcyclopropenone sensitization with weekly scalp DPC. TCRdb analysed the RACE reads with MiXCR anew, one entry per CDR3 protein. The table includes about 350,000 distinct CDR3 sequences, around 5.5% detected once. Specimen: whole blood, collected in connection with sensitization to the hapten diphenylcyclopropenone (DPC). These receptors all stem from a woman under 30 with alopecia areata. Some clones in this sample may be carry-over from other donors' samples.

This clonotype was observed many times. The CDR3 region has the DNA TGTGCCACCAGTGACTACAGGAACACTGAAGCTTTCTTT. Its translation is CATSDYRNTEAFF. V gene TRBV24-1 combines with J gene TRBJ1-1; D unclear. CDR3 length equals 13 residues. V was trimmed by 4 bases and J by 1 base, leaving 6 bases between them. Germline V gene lookup returns CDR1 KGHDR and CDR2 SFDVKD.

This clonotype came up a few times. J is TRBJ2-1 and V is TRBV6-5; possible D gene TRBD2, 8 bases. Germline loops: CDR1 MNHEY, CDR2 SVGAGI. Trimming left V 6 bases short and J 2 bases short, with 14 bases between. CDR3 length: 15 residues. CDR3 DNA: TGTGCCAGCAGCAGGGGGACTAGTACCTACAATGAGCAGTTCTTC. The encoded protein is CASSRGTSTYNEQFF.

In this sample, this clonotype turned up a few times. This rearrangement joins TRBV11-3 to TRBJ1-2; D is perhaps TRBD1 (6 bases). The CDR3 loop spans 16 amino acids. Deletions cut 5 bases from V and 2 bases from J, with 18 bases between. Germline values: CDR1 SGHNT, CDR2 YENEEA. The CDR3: CASSRSGQKTNYGYTF. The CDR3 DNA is TGTGCCAGCAGCCGTTCCGGACAGAAAACCAACTATGGCTACACCTTC.

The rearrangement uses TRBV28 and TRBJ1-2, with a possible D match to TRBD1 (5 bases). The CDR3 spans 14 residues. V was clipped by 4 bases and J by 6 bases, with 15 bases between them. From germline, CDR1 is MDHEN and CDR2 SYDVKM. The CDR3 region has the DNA TGTGCCAGCAGTTACGTCGACAGCAACCATGGCTACACCTTC. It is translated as CASSYVDSNHGYTF.

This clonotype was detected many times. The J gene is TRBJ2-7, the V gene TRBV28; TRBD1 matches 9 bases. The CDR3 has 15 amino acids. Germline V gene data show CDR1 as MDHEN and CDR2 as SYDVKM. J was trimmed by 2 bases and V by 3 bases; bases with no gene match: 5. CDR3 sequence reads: CASSFGQGTAYEQYF. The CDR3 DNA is TGTGCCAGCAGTTTCGGACAGGGGACCGCCTACGAGCAGTACTTC.

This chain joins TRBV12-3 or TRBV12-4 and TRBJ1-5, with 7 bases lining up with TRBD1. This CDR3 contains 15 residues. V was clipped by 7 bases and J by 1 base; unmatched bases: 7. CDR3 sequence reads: CASTRGDRSNQPQHF. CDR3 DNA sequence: TGTGCCAGCACCCGGGGGGACAGAAGCAATCAGCCCCAGCATTTT.

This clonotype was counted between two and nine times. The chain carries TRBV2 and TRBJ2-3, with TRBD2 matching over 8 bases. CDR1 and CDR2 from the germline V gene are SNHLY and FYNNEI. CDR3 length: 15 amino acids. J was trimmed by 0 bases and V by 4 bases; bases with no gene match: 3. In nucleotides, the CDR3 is TGTGCCAGCAGTGCTTTAGCGGGGAGCACAGATACGCAGTATTTT. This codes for CASSALAGSTDTQYF.

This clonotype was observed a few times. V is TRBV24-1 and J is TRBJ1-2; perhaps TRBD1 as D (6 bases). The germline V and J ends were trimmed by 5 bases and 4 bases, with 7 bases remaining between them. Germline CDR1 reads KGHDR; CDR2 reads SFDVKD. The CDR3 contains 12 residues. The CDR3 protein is CATSVGGYGYTF. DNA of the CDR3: TGTGCCACCAGTGTAGGGGGCTATGGCTACACCTTC.

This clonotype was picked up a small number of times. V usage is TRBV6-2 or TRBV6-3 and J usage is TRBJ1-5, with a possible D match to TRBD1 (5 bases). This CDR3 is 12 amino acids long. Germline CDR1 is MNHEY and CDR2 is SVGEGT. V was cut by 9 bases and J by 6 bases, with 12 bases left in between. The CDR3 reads CARIGASQPQHF. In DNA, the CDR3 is TGTGCCAGGATAGGGGCTAGTCAGCCCCAGCATTTT.

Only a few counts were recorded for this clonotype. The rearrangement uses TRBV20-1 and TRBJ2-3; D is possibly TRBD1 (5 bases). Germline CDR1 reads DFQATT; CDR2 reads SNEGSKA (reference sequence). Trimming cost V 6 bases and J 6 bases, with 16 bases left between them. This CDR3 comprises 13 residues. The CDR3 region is CSAPQGPGDTQYF. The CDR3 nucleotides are TGCAGTGCCCCGCAAGGGCCAGGGGATACGCAGTATTTT.

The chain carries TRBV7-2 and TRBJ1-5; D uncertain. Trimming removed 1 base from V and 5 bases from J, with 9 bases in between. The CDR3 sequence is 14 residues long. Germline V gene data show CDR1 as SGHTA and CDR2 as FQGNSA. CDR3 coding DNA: TGTGCCAGCAGCTTAGGGTTAATCGATCAGCCCCAGCATTTT. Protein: CASSLGLIDQPQHF.

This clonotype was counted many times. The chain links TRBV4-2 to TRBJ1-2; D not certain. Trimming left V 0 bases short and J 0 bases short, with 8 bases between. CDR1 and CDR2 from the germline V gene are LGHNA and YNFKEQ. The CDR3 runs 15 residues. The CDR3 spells CASSQDPKPNYGYTF. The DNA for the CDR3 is TGTGCCAGCAGCCAAGATCCTAAACCTAACTATGGCTACACCTTC.

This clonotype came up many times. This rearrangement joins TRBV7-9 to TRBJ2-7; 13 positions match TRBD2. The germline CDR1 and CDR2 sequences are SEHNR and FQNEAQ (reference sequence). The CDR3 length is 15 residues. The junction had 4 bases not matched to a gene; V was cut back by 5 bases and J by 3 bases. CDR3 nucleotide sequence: TGTGCCAGCAGCCCTGGGACTAGCGGGGACTACGAGCAGTACTTC. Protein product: CASSPGTSGDYEQYF.

CDR3 sequence (DNA): TGTGCCAGTACCCGGGACAGGGTGTATCAGCCCCAGCATTTT. Translation: CASTRDRVYQPQHF. The chain employs TRBV2 and TRBJ1-5, with 9 bases that match TRBD1. CDR1 and CDR2 from the germline V gene are SNHLY and FYNNEI. This CDR3 has 14 amino acids. The V and J ends lost 9 bases and 5 bases, in that order; junction bases with no gene match: 8.

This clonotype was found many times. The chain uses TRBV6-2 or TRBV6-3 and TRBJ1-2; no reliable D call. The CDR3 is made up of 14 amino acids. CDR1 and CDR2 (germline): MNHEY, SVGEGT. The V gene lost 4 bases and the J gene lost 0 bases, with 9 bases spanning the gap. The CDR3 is CASSSGPTNYGYTF. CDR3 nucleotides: TGTGCCAGCAGTTCCGGCCCCACTAACTATGGCTACACCTTC.

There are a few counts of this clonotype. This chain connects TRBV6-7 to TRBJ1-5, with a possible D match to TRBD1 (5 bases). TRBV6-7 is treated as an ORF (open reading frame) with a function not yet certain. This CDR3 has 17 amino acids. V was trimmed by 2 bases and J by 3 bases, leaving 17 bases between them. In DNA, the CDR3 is TGTGCCAGCAGTTACGCCGGACACGTAGCTACCAATCAGCCCCAGCATTTT. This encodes CASSYAGHVATNQPQHF.

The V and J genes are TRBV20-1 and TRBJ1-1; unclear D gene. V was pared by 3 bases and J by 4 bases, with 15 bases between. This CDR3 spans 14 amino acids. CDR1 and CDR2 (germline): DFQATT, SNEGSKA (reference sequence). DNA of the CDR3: TGCAGTGCTAGGTACACCCAACGGGGCACTGAAGCTTTCTTT. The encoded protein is CSARYTQRGTEAFF.

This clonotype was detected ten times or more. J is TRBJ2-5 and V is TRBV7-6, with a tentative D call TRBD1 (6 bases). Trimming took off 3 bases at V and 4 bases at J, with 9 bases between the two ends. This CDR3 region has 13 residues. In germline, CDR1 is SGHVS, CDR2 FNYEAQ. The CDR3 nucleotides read TGTGCCAGCAGCTTCCGACAGGTAGAGACCCAGTACTTC. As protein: CASSFRQVETQYF.

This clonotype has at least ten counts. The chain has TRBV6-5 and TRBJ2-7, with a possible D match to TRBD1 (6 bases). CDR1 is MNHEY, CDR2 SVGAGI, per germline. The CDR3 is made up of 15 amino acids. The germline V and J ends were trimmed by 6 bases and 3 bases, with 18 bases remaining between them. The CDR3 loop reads CASSPQGHDLYEQYF. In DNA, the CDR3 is TGTGCCAGCAGCCCCCAGGGGCACGACCTCTACGAGCAGTACTTC.

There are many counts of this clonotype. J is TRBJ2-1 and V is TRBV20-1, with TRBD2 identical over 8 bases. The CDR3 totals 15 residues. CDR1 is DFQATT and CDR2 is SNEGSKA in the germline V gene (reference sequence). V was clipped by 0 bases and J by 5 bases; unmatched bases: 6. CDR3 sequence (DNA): TGCAGTGCTAGAGATCAAAGCGGGGGTAACAATGAGCAGTTCTTC. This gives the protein CSARDQSGGNNEQFF.

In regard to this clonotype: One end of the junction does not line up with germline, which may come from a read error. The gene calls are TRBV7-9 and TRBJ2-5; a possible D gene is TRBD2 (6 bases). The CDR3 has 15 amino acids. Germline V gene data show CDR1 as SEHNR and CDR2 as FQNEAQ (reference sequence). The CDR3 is CASSRPGLPVEAQYF. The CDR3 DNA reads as TGTGCCAGCAGCAGGCCGGGACTCCCAGTAGAGGCCCAGTACTTC.

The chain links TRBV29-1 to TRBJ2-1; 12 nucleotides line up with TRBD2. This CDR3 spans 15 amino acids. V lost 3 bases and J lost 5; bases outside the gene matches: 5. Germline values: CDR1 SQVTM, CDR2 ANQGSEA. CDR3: CSVDPTSGGNNEQFF. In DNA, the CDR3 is TGCAGCGTTGACCCCACTAGCGGGGGGAACAATGAGCAGTTCTTC.

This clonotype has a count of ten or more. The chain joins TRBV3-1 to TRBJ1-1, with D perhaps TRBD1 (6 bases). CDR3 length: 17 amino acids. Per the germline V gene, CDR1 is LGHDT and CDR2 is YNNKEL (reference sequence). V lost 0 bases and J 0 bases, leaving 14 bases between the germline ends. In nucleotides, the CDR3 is TGTGCCAGCAGCCAAGAGGGAGTACAGGGAATGAACACTGAAGCTTTCTTT. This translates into CASSQEGVQGMNTEAFF.

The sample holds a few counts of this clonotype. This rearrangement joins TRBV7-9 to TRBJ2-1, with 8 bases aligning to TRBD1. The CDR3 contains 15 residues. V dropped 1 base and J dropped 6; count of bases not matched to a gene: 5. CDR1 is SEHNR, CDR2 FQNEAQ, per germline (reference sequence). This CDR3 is CASSLGDRTINEQFF. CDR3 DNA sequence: TGTGCCAGCAGCTTAGGGGACAGGACCATCAATGAGCAGTTCTTC. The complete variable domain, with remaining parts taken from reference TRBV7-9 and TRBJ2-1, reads DTGVSQNPRHKITKRGQNVTFRCDPISEHNRLYWYRQTLGQGPEFLTYFQNEAQLEKSRLLSDRFSAERPKGSFSTLEIQRTEQGDSAMYLCASSLGDRTINEQFFGPGTRLTVL.

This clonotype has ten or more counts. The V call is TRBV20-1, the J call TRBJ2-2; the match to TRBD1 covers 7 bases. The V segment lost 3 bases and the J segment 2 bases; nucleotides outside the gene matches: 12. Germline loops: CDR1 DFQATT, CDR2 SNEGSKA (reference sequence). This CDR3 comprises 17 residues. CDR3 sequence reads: CSARGLNRGPNTGELFF. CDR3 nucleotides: TGCAGTGCTAGGGGCCTGAACAGGGGCCCAAACACCGGGGAGCTGTTTTTT.

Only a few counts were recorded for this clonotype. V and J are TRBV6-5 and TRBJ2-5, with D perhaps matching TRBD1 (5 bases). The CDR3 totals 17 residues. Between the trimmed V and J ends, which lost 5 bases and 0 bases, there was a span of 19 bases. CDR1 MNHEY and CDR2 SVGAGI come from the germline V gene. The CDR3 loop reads CASSEEGVPSYQETQYF. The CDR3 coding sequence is TGTGCCAGCAGTGAGGAAGGGGTCCCTTCATACCAAGAGACCCAGTACTTC.

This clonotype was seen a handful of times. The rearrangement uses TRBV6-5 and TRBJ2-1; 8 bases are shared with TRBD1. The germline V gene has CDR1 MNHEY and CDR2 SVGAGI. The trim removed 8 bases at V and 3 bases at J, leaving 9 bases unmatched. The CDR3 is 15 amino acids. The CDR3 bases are TGTGCCAGCTTCCTGACAGGGGCGGACTACAATGAGCAGTTCTTC. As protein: CASFLTGADYNEQFF.

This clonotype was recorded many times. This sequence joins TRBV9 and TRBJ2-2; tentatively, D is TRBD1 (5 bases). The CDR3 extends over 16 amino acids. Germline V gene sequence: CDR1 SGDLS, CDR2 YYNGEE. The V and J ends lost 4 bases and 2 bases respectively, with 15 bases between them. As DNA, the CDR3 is TGTGCCAGCAGCCCCAGGAGCAGGGTTAACACCGGGGAGCTGTTTTTT. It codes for CASSPRSRVNTGELFF.

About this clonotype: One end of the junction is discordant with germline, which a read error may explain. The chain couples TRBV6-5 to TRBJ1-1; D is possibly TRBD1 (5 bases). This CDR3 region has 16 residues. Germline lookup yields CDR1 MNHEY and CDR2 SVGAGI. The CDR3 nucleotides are TGTGCCAACAGTAGCTCAGGGTCATTGAGAGGCACTGAAGCTTTCTTT. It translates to CANSSSGSLRGTEAFF.